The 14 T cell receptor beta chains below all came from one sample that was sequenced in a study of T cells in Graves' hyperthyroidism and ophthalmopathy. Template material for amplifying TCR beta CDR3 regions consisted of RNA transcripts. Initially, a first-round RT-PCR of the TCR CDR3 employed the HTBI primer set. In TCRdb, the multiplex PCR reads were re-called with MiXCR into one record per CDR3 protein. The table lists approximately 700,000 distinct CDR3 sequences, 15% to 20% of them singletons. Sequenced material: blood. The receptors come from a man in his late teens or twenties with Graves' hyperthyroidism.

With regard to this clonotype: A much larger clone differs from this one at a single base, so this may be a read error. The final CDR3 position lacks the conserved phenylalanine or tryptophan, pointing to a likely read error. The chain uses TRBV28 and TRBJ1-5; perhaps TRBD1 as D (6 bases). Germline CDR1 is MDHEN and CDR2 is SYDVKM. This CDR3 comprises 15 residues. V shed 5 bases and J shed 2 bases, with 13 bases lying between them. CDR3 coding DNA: TGTGCCAGCAGTCGAACAGGGTTTGGCAATCAGCCCCAGCATTCT. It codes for CASSRTGFGNQPQHS.

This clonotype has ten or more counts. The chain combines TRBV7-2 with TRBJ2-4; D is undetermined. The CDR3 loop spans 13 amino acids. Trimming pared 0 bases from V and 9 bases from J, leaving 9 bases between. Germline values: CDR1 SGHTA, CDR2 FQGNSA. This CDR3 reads CASSLASGSIQYF. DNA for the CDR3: TGTGCCAGCAGCTTAGCGTCGGGTAGCATTCAGTACTTC.

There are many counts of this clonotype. CDR3 in amino acids: CASSLEDAGRVSETQYF. The CDR3 bases are TGTGCCAGCAGTTTAGAAGACGCAGGGAGGGTATCGGAGACCCAGTACTTC. V usage is TRBV28 and J usage is TRBJ2-5, with 7 bases fitting TRBD2. Germline lookup yields CDR1 MDHEN and CDR2 SYDVKM. The CDR3 has 17 amino acids. The J segment lost 5 bases and the V segment lost 2 bases, leaving 14 bases of the junction unmatched.

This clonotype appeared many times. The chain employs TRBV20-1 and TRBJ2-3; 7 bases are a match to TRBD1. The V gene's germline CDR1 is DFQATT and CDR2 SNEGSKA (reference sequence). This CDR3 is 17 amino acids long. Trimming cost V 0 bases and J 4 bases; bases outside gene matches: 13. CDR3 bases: TGCAGTGCTAGAGATCGCCTCAGACAGGGAGTCGCAGATACGCAGTATTTT. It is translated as CSARDRLRQGVADTQYF.

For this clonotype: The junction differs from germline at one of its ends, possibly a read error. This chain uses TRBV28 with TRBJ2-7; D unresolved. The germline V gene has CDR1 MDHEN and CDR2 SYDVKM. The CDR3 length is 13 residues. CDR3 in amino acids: CANSSSPYPEQYF. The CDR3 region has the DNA TGTGCCAACAGTTCCAGCCCCTACCCCGAGCAGTACTTC.

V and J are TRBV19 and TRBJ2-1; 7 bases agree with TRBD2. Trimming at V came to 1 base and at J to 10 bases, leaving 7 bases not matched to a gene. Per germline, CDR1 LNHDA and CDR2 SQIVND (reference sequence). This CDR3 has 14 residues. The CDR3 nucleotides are TGTGCCAGTAGTATAGGAGAGGAGCGGGGCGAGCAGTTCTTC. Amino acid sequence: CASSIGEERGEQFF. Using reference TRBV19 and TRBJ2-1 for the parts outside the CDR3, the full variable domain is DGGITQSPKYLFRKEGQNVTLSCEQNLNHDAMYWYRQDPGQGLRLIYYSQIVNDFQKGDIAEGYSVSREKKESFPLTVTSAQKNPTAFYLCASSIGEERGEQFFGPGTRLTVL.

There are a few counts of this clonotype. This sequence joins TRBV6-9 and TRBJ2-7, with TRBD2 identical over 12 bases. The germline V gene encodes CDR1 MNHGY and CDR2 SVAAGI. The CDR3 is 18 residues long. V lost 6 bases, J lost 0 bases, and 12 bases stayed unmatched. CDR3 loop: CASSYRLAGALNSYEQYF. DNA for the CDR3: TGTGCCAGCAGCTATAGACTAGCGGGAGCGCTTAACTCCTACGAGCAGTACTTC.

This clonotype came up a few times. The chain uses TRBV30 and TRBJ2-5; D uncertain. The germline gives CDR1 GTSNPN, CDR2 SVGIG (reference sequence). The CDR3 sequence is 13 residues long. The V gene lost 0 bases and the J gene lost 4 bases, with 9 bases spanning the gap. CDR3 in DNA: TGTGCCTGGAGTGTACTACGGCGAGAGACCCAGTACTTC. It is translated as CAWSVLRRETQYF.

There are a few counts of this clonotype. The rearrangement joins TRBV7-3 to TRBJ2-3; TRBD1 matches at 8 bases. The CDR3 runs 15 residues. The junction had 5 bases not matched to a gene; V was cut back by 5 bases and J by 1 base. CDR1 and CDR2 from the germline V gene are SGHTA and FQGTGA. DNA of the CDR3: TGTGCCAGCAGCAGACCGGGACAGGGCACAGATACGCAGTATTTT. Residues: CASSRPGQGTDTQYF.

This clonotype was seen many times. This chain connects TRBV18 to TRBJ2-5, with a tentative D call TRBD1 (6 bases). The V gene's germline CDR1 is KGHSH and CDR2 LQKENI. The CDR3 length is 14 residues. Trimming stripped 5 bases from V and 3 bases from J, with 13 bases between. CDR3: CASSFNRAEETQYF. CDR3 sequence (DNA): TGTGCCAGCTCATTTAACAGGGCAGAAGAGACCCAGTACTTC.

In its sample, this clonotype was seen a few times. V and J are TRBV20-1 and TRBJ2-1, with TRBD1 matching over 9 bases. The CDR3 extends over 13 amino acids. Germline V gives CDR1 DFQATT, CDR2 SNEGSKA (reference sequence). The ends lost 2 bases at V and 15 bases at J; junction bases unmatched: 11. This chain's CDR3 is CSARKQGAGDLFF. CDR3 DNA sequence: TGCAGTGCTAGAAAACAGGGGGCGGGGGATCTGTTCTTC.

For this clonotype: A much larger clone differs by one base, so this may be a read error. Here the CDR3 reads CANSPPSGTAANYGYTF. The CDR3 DNA sequence: TGTGCCAACTCACCGCCCTCCGGGACAGCGGCTAACTATGGCTACACCTTC. The chain carries TRBV18 and TRBJ1-2, with 7 bases aligning to TRBD1. The CDR3 spans 17 residues. CDR1 is KGHSH and CDR2 is LQKENI in the germline V gene.

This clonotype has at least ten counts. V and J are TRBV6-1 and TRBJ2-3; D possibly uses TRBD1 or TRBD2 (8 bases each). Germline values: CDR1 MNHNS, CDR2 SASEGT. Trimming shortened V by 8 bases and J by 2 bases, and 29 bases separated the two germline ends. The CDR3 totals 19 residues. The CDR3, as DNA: TGTGCCAGCCCCAGGACAGGGTGGTCCGGGACTAGGGTCACAGATACGCAGTATTTT. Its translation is CASPRTGWSGTRVTDTQYF.

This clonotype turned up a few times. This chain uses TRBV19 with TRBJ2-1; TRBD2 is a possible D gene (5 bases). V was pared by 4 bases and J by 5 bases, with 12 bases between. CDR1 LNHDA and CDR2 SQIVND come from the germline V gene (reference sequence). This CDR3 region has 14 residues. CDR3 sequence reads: CASSTDSWNNEQFF. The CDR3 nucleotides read TGTGCCAGTAGTACGGACTCTTGGAACAATGAGCAGTTCTTC.